This entry features one TCR beta chain sequence. As to time point: patch test 3, about 24 weeks after DPC sensitization. This sample's treatment: therapeutic diphenylcyclopropenone sensitization with weekly scalp DPC. These data come from a study of human T cells and chemical hapten exposure. CDR3 length equals 14 residues. Trimming removed 4 bases from V and 4 bases from J, with 14 bases in between. CDR1 and CDR2 (germline): MNHEY, SMNVEV (reference sequence). TCRdb re-called the RACE reads through MiXCR, storing one row per CDR3 protein. This sample has about 48,000 distinct CDR3 sequences, with roughly 9.5% found just once.

The chain employs TRBV27 and TRBJ2-7; weak D call: TRBD1 (5 bases). The input for sequencing was whole blood, taken in connection with sensitization to the hapten diphenylcyclopropenone (DPC). The source of this sequence is a woman between 40 and 55 years old with alopecia areata. Some clones in this sample may be carry-over from other donors' samples. Written as DNA, the CDR3 is TGTGCCAGCAGTTCCGCTCCACCAGGGTACGAGCAGTACTTC. Protein sequence: CASSSAPPGYEQYF.